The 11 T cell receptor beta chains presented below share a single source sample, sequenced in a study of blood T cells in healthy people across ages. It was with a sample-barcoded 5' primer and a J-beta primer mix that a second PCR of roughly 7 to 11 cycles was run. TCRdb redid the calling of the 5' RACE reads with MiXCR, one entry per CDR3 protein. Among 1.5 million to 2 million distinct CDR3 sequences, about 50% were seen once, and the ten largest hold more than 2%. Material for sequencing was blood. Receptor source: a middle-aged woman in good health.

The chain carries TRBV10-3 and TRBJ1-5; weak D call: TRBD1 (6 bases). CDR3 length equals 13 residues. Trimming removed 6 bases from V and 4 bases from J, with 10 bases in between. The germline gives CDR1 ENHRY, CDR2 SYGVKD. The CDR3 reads CAISSTGNQPQHF. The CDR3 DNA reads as TGTGCCATCAGCTCTACAGGGAATCAGCCCCAGCATTTT.

The CDR3: CSAPASGKNIQYF. The CDR3 DNA follows: TGCAGTGCTCCTGCTAGTGGGAAAAACATTCAGTACTTC. The chain has TRBV20-1 and TRBJ2-4; D remains ambiguous. The V and J ends lost 5 bases and 4 bases respectively, with 12 bases between them. Germline V CDR1 and CDR2: DFQATT, SNEGSKA (reference sequence). This CDR3 is built from 13 residues.

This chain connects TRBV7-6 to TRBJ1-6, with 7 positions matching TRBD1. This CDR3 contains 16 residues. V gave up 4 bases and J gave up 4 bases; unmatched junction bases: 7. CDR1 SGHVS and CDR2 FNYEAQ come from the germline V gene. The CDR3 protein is CASSSVQGGYNSPLHF. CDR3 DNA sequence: TGTGCCAGCAGCTCAGTGCAGGGGGGATATAATTCACCCCTCCACTTT.

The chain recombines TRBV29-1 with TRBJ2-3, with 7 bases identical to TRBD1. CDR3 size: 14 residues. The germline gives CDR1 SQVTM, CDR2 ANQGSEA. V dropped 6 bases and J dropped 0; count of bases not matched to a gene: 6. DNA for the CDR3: TGCAGCGTCAGGACAGGAATGAGCACAGATACGCAGTATTTT. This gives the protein CSVRTGMSTDTQYF.

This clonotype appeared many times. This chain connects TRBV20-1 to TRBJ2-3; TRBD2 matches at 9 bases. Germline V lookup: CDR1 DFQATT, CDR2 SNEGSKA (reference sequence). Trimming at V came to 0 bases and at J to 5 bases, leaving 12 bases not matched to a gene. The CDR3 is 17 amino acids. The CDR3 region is CSARDWMAGGRGDTQYF. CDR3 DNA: TGCAGTGCTAGAGATTGGATGGCGGGGGGGCGGGGAGATACGCAGTATTTT.

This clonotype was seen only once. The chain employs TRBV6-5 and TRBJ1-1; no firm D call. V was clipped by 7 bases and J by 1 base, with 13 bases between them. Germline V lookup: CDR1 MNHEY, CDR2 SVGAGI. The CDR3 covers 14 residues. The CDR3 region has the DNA TGTGCCAGCACCAGTCGCGGGCGGAACACTGAAGCTTTCTTT. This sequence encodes CASTSRGRNTEAFF.

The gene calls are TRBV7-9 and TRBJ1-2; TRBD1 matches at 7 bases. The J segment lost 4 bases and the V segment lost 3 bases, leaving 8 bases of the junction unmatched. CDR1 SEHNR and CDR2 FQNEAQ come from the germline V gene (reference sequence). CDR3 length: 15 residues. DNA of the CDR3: TGTGCCAGCAGCTTCCCGGGACAGAGCCTCTATGGCTACACCTTC. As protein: CASSFPGQSLYGYTF.

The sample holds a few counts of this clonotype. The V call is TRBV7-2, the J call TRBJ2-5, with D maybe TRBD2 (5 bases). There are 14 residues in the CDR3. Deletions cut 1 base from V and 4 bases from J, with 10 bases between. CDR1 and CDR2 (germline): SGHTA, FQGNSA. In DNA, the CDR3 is TGTGCCAGCAGCTTAGTCCTCGAGGGAGAGACCCAGTACTTC. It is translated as CASSLVLEGETQYF.

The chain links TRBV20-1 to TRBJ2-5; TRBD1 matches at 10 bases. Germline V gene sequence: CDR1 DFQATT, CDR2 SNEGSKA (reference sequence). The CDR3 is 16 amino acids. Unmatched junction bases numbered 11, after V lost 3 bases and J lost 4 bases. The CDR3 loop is CSASPPLDRGGETQYF. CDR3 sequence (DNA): TGCAGTGCTAGCCCCCCCTTGGACAGGGGGGGAGAGACCCAGTACTTC.

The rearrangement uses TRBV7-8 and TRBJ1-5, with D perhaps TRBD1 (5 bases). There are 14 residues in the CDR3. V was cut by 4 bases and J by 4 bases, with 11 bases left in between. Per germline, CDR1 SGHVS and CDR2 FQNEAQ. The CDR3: CASSSQVANQPQHF. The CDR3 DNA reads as TGTGCCAGCAGCTCACAGGTAGCTAATCAGCCCCAGCATTTT. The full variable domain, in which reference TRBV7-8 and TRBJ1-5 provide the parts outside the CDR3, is GAGVSQSPRYKVAKRGQDVALRCDPISGHVSLFWYQQALGQGPEFLTYFQNEAQLDKSGLPSDRFFAERPEGSVSTLKIQRTQQEDSAVYLCASSSQVANQPQHFGDGTRLSIL.

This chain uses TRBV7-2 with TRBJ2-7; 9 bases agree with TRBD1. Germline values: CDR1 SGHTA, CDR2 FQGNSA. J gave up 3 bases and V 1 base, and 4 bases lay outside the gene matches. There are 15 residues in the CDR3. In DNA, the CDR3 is TGTGCCAGCAGCTTAGAGGGGACAGGGATCTACGAGCAGTACTTC. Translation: CASSLEGTGIYEQYF. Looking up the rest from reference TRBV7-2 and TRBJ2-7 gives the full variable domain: GAGVSQSPSNKVTEKGKDVELRCDPISGHTALYWYRQSLGQGLEFLIYFQGNSAPDKSGLPSDRFSAERTGGSVSTLTIQRTQQEDSAVYLCASSLEGTGIYEQYFGPGTRLTVT.